This T cell receptor (beta chain) is from a study of identical twins (dated by TCRdb to 2016 to 2017). Background for the entire study: TCR alpha and beta repertoires from monozygotic twins, unrelated adults of various ages and cord blood were deep-sequenced to test whether fetal clonotypes persist. To rule out contamination, the twin experiments were replicated at different times with different library preparation protocols.

The CDR1 and CDR2 encoded by the germline V gene (reference sequence) are SEHNR and FQNEAQ. From V the trimming removes 5 bases and from J it removes 3 bases, while the gene matches leave 7 bases of the junction unaccounted for. Including cysteine and phenylalanine, the CDR3 has 14 amino acids. The entry retains the CDR3 DNA only, 42 bases that are in frame from base 1. Library creation used 5' RACE. Sequencing relied on an Illumina HiSeq 2000. A universal primer binding site was added through template switching, and the final cDNA carried a unique molecular identifier so that TCR cDNA molecules could be counted accurately. Specific primers in the conserved constant-segment region were used to synthesize first-strand cDNA for TCR alpha and beta chains. To control for contamination, every cDNA library carried two barcodes: a SMART-Mk sample barcode plus Illumina barcodes. Two successive PCR steps introduced TruSeq adapter sequences along with Illumina sample barcodes. Sequencing of the TCR alpha and beta cDNA libraries was done on the Illumina HiSeq platform using custom primers. The published analysis was carried out like this. MiGEC was used to process raw reads and extract unique molecular identifiers, and MiXCR was used to find CDR3 positions. For each individual, recombination models were inferred using an EM algorithm with the repgenHMM and IGoR tools. Shared clonotypes were analyzed with the tcR package in R, and sharing was normalized by the product of cloneset sizes. Out-of-frame nonproductive sequences were analyzed to study raw recombination free of thymic and clonal selection effects. TCRdb ran its own pipeline on the public reads, namely fastp trimming at Q25 and MiXCR clone calling, and kept in-frame beta chains. Duplicate CDR3 protein sequences are folded into a single record with the most common DNA and genes. These V and J calls are TCRdb output, not the study's own analysis. Counted in this sample were 300,000 to 400,000 distinct CDR3 sequences; roughly an eighth of them appeared once. The biggest ten clones account for more than 6% of the sample.

Study-wide conclusions, independent of this receptor: Excess twin sharing in beta out-of-frame sequences was weaker because fewer shared sequences lowered the signal-to-noise ratio. Compared with coincidental sharing between unrelated individuals, out-of-frame TCR alpha sequences shared between twins had an excess of sequences with low generation probability. Zero-insertion analyses could be partly confounded by invariant T cells such as MAIT and iNKT, though diverse VJ usage argued against such confounding for most clonotypes. Because the same donors could not be followed over many years, the conclusions relied on cross-sectional statistical analysis. Abundant cord blood beta clonotypes had fewer insertions, young adult naive repertoires showed a similar but weaker trend, and memory repertoires showed no such trend. Recombination models systematically underestimated out-of-frame TCR alpha sharing in monozygotic twins but agreed with sharing between unrelated individuals.

Of note for this clonotype: This receptor's antigen is unknown. Base-call qualities are not available, and no considerably larger clone is one nucleotide away.

Every donor was a healthy Caucasian. Three pairs of female monozygotic twins, all aged about 18 to 29 years, made up the twin cohort. Positive isolation kits from Invitrogen were used to isolate CD4+ and CD8+ T cell populations. The same data also went into a second study, on yellow fever vaccine responses in identical twins. The second publication reports: The T cell response to vaccination in identical twins was reported by the authors to appear partly convergent and partly personalized. In the study, vaccine-responding T cell clones were precisely tracked in identical twins.

The receptor's source is a woman younger than 35 in good health. Recombination connected TRBV7-9 to TRBJ2-7; TRBD1 fits 7 bases in the junction. The sequencing input was CD8+ T cells sorted from blood. The nucleotides are TGTGCCAGCAGCAGACCCCGGACAGGCTACGAGCAGTACTTC. Translated, it reads CASSRPRTGYEQYF.